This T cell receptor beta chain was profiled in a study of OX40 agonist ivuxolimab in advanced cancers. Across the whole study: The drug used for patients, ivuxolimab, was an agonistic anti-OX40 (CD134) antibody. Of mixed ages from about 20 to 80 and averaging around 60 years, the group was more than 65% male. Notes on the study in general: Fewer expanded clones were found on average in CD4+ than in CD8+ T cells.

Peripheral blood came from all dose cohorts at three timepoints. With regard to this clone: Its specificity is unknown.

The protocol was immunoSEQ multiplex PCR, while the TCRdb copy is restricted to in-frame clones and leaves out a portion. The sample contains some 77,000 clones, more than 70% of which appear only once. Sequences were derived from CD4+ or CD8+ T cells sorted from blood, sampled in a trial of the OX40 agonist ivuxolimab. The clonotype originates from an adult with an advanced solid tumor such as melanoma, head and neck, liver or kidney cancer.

CDR3 amino acids: CSVDGETQYF. The CDR3 DNA is TGCAGCGTTGACGGGGAGACCCAGTACTTC. V and J are TRBV29-1 and TRBJ2-5; no clear D. Germline values: CDR1 SQVTM, CDR2 ANQGSEA. V was pared by 3 bases and J by 5 bases, with 4 bases between. The CDR3 totals 10 residues.